This T cell receptor (beta chain) was identified in a study of cytomegalovirus exposure and HLA in healthy donors. As concerns this clone: Its antigen remains unknown.

PCR employed 60 Vbeta and 13 Jbeta primers. Assay used: immunoSEQ multiplex PCR; TCRdb lists only in-frame clones, some missing. The sample yields some 120,000 clones, 60% to 85% seen once. Those who donated were healthy bone marrow donors. Study-wide points: In a later analysis, an Asian-associated ancestry cluster reportedly showed fewer N-insertions than the roughly 700-donor mean.

Unmatched junction bases numbered 14, after V lost 4 bases and J lost 7 bases. The germline CDR1 and CDR2 sequences are SGHRS and YFSETQ. This CDR3 comprises 16 residues. Sequences were obtained from PBMCs. The clonotype comes from a man younger than 45 in good health and CMV-seronegative. The rearrangement joins TRBV5-1 to TRBJ1-5; TRBD1 agrees at 7 bases. The CDR3 spells CASSLIPTGEGQPQHF. The CDR3 DNA sequence: TGCGCCAGCAGCCTAATACCAACAGGGGAAGGGCAGCCCCAGCATTTT.